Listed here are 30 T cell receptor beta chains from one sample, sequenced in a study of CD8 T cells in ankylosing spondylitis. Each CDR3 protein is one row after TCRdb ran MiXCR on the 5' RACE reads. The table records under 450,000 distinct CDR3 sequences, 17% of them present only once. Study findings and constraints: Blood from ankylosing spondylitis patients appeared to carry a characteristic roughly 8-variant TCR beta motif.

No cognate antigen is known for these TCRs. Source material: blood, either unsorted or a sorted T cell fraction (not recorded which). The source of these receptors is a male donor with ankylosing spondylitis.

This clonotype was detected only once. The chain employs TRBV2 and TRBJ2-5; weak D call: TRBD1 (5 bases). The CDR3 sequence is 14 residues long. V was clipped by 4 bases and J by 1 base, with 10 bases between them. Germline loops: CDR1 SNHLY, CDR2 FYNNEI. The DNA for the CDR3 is TGTGCCAGCAGTGTCCTCAGGGTCCAAGAGACCCAGTACTTC. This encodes CASSVLRVQETQYF.

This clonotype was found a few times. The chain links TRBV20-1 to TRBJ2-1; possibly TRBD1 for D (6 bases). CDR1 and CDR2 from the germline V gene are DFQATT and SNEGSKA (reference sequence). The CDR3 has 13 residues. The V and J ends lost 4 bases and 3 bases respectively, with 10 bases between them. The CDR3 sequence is CSATLDSYNEQFF. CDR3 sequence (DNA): TGCAGTGCTACCTTGGACAGCTACAATGAGCAGTTCTTC.

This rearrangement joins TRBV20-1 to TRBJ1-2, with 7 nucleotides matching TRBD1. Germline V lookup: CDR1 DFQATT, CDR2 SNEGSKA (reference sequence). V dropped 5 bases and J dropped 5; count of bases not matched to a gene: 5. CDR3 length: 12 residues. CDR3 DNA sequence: TGCAGTGCTTCGACAGGGCGGTATGGCTACACCTTC. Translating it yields CSASTGRYGYTF.

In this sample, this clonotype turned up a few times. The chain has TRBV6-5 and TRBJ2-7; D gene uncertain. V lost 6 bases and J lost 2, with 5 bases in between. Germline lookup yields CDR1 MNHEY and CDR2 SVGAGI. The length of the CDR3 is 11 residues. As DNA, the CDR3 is TGTGCCAGCAGGAACACCTACGAGCAGTACTTC. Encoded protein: CASRNTYEQYF.

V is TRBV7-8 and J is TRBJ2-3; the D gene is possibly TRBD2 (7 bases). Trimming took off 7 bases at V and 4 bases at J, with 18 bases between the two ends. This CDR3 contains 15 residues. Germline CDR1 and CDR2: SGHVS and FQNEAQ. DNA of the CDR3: TGTGCCAGCAACCCTGGGGGGCGGGGGTCAGATACGCAGTATTTT. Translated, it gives CASNPGGRGSDTQYF.

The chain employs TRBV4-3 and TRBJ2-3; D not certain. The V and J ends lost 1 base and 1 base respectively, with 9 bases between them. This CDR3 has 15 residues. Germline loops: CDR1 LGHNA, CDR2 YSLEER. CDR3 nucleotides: TGCGCCAGCAGCCAAGGGCTCCCACGCACAGATACGCAGTATTTT. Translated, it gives CASSQGLPRTDTQYF.

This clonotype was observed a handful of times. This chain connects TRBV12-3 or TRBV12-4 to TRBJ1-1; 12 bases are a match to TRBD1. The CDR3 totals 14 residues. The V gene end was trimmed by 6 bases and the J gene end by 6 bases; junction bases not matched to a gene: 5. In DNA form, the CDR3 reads TGTGCCAGCAGCACGGGACAGGGGGCCCCTGAAGCTTTCTTT. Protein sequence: CASSTGQGAPEAFF.

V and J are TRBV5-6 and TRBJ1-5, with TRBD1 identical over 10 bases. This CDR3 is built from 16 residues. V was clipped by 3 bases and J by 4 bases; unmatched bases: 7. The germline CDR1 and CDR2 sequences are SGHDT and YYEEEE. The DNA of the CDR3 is TGTGCCAGCAGCTCATGGGGGACAGGGGTAAATCAGCCCCAGCATTTT. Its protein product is CASSSWGTGVNQPQHF.

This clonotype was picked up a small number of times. The CDR3 coding sequence is TGTGCCAGCAGCCAAGATCTCGGGGGCTTGAACACTGAAGCTTTCTTT. Translation: CASSQDLGGLNTEAFF. This chain connects TRBV14 to TRBJ1-1, with D possibly matching TRBD1 (6 bases). Trimming removed 0 bases from V and 0 bases from J, with 11 bases in between. Germline V CDR1 and CDR2: SGHDN, FVKESK. This CDR3 region has 16 residues.

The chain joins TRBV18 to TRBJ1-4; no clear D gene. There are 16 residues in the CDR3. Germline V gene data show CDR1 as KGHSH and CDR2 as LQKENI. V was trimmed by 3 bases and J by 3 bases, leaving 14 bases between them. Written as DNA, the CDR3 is TGTGCCAGCTCACCGATCAGCTTGGCAGCTAATGAAAAACTGTTTTTT. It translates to CASSPISLAANEKLFF.

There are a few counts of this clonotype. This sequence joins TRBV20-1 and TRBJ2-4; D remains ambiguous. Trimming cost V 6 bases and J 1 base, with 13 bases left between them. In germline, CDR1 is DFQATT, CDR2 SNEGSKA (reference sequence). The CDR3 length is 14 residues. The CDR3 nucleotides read TGCAGTGCACCGGACCGACCTGCCAAAAACATTCAGTACTTC. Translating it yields CSAPDRPAKNIQYF.

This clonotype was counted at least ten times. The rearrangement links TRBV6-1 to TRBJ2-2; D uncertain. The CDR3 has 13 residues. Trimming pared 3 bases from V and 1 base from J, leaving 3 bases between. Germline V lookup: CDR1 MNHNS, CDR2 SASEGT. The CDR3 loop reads CASSDGNTGELFF. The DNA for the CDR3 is TGTGCCAGCAGTGACGGGAACACCGGGGAGCTGTTTTTT.

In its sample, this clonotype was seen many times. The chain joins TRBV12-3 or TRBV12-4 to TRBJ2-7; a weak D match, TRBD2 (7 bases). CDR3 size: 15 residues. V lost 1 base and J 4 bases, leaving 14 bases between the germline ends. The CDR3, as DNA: TGTGCCAGCAGTTTAGAAGGGGGAGGGCTGTACGAGCAGTACTTC. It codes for CASSLEGGGLYEQYF.

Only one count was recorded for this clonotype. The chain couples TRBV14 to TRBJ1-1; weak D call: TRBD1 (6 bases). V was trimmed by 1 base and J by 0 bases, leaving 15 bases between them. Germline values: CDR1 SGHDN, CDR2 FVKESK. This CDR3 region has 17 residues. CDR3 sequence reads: CASSQGGPIIMNTEAFF. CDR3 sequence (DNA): TGTGCCAGCAGCCAAGGGGGGCCGATAATTATGAACACTGAAGCTTTCTTT.

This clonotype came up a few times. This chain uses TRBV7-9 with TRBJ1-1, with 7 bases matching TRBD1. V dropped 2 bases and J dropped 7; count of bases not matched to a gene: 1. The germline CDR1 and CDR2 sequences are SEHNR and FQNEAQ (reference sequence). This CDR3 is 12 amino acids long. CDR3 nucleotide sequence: TGTGCCAGCAGCTTACAGGGGGTTGAAGCTTTCTTT. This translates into CASSLQGVEAFF.

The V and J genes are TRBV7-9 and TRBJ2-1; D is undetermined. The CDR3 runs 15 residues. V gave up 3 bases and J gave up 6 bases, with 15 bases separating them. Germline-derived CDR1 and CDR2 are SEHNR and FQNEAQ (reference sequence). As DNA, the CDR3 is TGTGCCAGCAGCTTTAACTCCCGAGCGTCCAATGAGCAGTTCTTC. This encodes CASSFNSRASNEQFF.

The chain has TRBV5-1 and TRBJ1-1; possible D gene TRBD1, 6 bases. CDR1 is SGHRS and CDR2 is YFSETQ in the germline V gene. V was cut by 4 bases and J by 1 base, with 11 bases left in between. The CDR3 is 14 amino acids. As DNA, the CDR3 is TGCGCCAGCAGCAGCAGGGGCAAGAACACTGAAGCTTTCTTT. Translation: CASSSRGKNTEAFF.

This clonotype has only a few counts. CDR3 DNA sequence: TGTGCCAGCAGTTTAGGTGTCAGGGGAGTAGCTTTCTTT. Translating gives CASSLGVRGVAFF. This chain connects TRBV12-3 or TRBV12-4 to TRBJ1-1, with D possibly matching TRBD1 (6 bases). Trimming took 1 base from V and 10 from J, leaving 13 bases between them. CDR3 size: 13 residues.

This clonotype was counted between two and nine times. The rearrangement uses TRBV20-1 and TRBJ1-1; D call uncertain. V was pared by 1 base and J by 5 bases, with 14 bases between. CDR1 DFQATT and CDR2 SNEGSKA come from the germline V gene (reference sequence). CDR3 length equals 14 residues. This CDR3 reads CSARALLPGTEAFF. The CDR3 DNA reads TGCAGTGCTAGAGCCCTCCTACCTGGGACTGAAGCTTTCTTT.

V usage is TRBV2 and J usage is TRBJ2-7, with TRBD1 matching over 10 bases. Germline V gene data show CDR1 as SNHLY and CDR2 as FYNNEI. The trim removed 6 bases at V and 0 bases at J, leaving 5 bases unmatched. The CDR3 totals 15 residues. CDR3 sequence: CASSLTGGASYEQYF. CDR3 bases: TGTGCCAGCAGCCTGACAGGGGGCGCCTCCTACGAGCAGTACTTC. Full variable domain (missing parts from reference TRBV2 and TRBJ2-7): EPEVTQTPSHQVTQMGQEVILRCVPISNHLYFYWYRQILGQKVEFLVSFYNNEISEKSEIFDDQFSVERPDGSNFTLKIRSTKLEDSAMYFCASSLTGGASYEQYFGPGTRLTVT.

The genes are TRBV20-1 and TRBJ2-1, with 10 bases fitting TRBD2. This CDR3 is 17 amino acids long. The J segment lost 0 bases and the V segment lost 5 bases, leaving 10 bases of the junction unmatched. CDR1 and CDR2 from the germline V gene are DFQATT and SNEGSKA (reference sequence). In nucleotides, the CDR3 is TGCAGTGCTCTAAGCTTAGCGGGGGGTCTCTCCTACAATGAGCAGTTCTTC. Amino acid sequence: CSALSLAGGLSYNEQFF.

The CDR3 bases are TGCGCCAGCAGGACCCTAGCGGGGGTTTCCTACGAGCAGTACTTC. Encoded protein: CASRTLAGVSYEQYF. The chain recombines TRBV5-1 with TRBJ2-7; TRBD2 aligns across 10 bases. Germline CDR1 SGHRS, CDR2 YFSETQ. Unmatched junction bases numbered 6, after V lost 5 bases and J lost 1 base. This CDR3 has 15 residues.

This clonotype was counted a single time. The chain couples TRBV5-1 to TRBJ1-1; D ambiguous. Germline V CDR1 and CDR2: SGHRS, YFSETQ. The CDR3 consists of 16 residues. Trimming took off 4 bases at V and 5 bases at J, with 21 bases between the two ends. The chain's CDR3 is CASSNNPTSGKTEAFF. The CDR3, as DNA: TGCGCCAGCAGCAACAATCCTACAAGCGGGAAAACTGAAGCTTTCTTT. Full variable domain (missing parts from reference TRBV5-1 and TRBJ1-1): KAGVTQTPRYLIKTRGQQVTLSCSPISGHRSVSWYQQTPGQGLQFLFEYFSETQRNKGNFPGRFSGRQFSNSRSEMNVSTLELGDSALYLCASSNNPTSGKTEAFFGQGTRLTVV.

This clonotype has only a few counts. CDR3 loop: CSAPRGWDNEQFF. The CDR3 nucleotides read TGCAGTGCTCCCCGCGGTTGGGACAATGAGCAGTTCTTC. The chain carries TRBV20-1 and TRBJ2-1; unclear D gene. V shed 5 bases and J shed 5 bases, with 13 bases lying between them. The CDR3 length is 13 residues. Germline assignment: CDR1 DFQATT and CDR2 SNEGSKA (reference sequence).

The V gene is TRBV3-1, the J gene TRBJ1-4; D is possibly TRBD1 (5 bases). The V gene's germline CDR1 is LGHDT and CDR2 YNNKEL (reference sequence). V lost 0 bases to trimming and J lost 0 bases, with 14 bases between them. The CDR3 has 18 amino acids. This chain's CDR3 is CASSQEYGQGATNEKLFF. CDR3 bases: TGTGCCAGCAGCCAAGAATACGGGCAGGGTGCAACTAATGAAAAACTGTTTTTT.

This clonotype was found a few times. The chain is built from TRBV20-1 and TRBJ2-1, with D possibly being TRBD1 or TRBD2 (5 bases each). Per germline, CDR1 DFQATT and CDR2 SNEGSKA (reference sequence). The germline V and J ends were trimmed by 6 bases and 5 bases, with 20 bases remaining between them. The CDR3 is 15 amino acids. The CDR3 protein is CSAFPGRRVHNEQFF. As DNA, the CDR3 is TGCAGTGCGTTCCCGGGACGGAGAGTGCACAATGAGCAGTTCTTC.

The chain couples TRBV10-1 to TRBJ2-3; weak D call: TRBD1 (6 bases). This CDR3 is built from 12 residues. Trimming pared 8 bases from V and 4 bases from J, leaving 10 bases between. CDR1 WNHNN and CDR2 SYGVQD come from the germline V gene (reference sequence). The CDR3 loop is CASGGYPDTQYF. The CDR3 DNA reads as TGCGCCAGCGGGGGCTATCCAGATACGCAGTATTTT.

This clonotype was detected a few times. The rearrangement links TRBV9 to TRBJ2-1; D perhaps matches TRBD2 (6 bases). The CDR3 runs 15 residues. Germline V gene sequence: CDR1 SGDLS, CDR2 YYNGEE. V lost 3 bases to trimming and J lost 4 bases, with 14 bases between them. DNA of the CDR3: TGTGCCAGCAGCGGGGGAGTAGCGGCTTACAATGAGCAGTTCTTC. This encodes CASSGGVAAYNEQFF. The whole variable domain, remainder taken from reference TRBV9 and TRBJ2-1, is DSGVTQTPKHLITATGQRVTLRCSPRSGDLSVYWYQQSLDQGLQFLIQYYNGEERAKGNILERFSAQQFPDLHSELNLSSLELGDSALYFCASSGGVAAYNEQFFGPGTRLTVL.

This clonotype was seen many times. This chain's CDR3 is CASKASGRYEQYF. Here the CDR3 DNA reads TGTGCCAGCAAAGCTAGCGGAAGATACGAGCAGTACTTC. The V and J genes are TRBV6-2 or TRBV6-3 and TRBJ2-7, with 7 bases fitting TRBD2. The CDR3 contains 13 residues. In germline, CDR1 is MNHEY, CDR2 SVGEGT. Losses at the gene ends were 7 bases for V and 4 bases for J; bases not matched to a gene: 7.

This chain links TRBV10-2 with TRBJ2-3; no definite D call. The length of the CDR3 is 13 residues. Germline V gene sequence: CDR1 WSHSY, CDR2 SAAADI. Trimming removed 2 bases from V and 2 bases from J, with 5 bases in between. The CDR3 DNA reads TGCGCCAGCAGTGAGGGATACACAGATACGCAGTATTTT. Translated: CASSEGYTDTQYF.